What follows are 14 T cell receptor beta chains derived from one specimen sequenced in a study of T cell clonotyping in hematopoietic cell transplantation. Time point denoted: recipient sample about 28 days before transplant, after cytoreduction. Profiled with immunoSEQ multiplex PCR; TCRdb holds only in-frame clones, not every one. The table has 49,000 or so clones, roughly 80% seen once. The material sequenced was peripheral blood mononuclear cells, taken before stem cell transplant. The receptors were gathered from a man aged 60 to 75 with myelodysplastic syndrome. Some clones in this sample may be carry-over from other donors' samples.

The chain employs TRBV27 and TRBJ2-7; 7 bases fit TRBD1. The CDR3 is made up of 15 amino acids. V gave up 6 bases and J gave up 3 bases; unmatched junction bases: 11. Germline V gives CDR1 MNHEY, CDR2 SMNVEV (reference sequence). CDR3 nucleotides: TGTGCCAGCAGAGCCCGGACAGGAACCTACTACGAGCAGTACTTC. This gives the protein CASRARTGTYYEQYF.

About this clone: Other DNA sequences within the sample encode an identical CDR3. The chain joins TRBV27 to TRBJ1-6, with TRBD1 identical over 7 bases. CDR1 and CDR2 from the germline V gene are MNHEY and SMNVEV (reference sequence). The CDR3 consists of 15 residues. V shed 0 bases and J 6 bases; nucleotides not matched to a gene: 2. This CDR3 is CASSLSGGLNSPLHF. CDR3 bases: TGTGCCAGCAGTTTATCAGGGGGCCTTAATTCACCCCTCCACTTT.

This chain joins TRBV6-6 and TRBJ1-2; 7 bases match TRBD1. This CDR3 is built from 14 residues. J lost 6 bases, V lost 6 bases, and 10 bases had no gene match. Per the germline V gene, CDR1 is MNHNY and CDR2 is SVGAGI (reference sequence). CDR3 sequence reads: CASRAGQAGDGYTF. The CDR3 DNA is TGTGCCAGCAGAGCAGGACAGGCCGGGGATGGCTACACCTTC.

V gene TRBV18 combines with J gene TRBJ2-7; D is undetermined. The V gene's germline CDR1 is KGHSH and CDR2 LQKENI. V dropped 2 bases and J dropped 1 base, with 15 bases sitting between them. This CDR3 contains 16 residues. Written as DNA, the CDR3 is TGTGCCAGCTCACCAGGCCTGGGCCTGGGGTCCTACGAGCAGTACTTC. This encodes CASSPGLGLGSYEQYF.

V and J are TRBV9 and TRBJ1-5; no clear D gene. The CDR3 spans 13 residues. CDR1 SGDLS and CDR2 YYNGEE come from the germline V gene. Trimming cost V 0 bases and J 1 base, with 2 bases left between them. The CDR3 loop is CASSVGSNQPQHF. Here the CDR3 DNA reads TGTGCCAGCAGCGTAGGGAGCAATCAGCCCCAGCATTTT.

V usage is TRBV5-1 and J usage is TRBJ1-3; 7 nucleotides align to TRBD1. The germline V gene has CDR1 SGHRS and CDR2 YFSETQ. CDR3 length equals 14 residues. The V and J ends lost 8 bases and 0 bases, in that order; junction bases with no gene match: 5. The CDR3 DNA sequence: TGCGCCAGTAAGGACAGGCCCTCTGGAAACACCATATATTTT. Its protein product is CASKDRPSGNTIYF. Full variable domain (missing parts from reference TRBV5-1 and TRBJ1-3): KAGVTQTPRYLIKTRGQQVTLSCSPISGHRSVSWYQQTPGQGLQFLFEYFSETQRNKGNFPGRFSGRQFSNSRSEMNVSTLELGDSALYLCASKDRPSGNTIYFGEGSWLTVV.

The rearrangement uses TRBV7-9 and TRBJ2-3; D remains unclear. The CDR3 totals 16 residues. Germline V lookup: CDR1 SEHNR, CDR2 FQNEAQ (reference sequence). The V end was cut by 4 bases, the J end by 3 bases, with 17 bases between. As DNA, the CDR3 is TGTGCCAGCAGCTCAACCCTAGGGCTGACGACAGATACGCAGTATTTT. Translating it yields CASSSTLGLTTDTQYF.

The gene calls are TRBV15 and TRBJ1-4; 7 bases are shared with TRBD1. The CDR3 is 15 amino acids. Looked up from germline, CDR1 is LNHNV and CDR2 is YYDKDF (reference sequence). With V trimmed by 5 bases and J by 3 bases, 6 bases remained unmatched. The CDR3 DNA reads TGTGCCACCAGCCGTGACAGGGCCGCTAATGAAAAACTGTTTTTT. This gives the protein CATSRDRAANEKLFF.

This chain links TRBV5-1 with TRBJ2-7; D not certain. Germline V gives CDR1 SGHRS, CDR2 YFSETQ. The V gene lost 0 bases and the J gene lost 3 bases, with 13 bases spanning the gap. The CDR3 has 15 residues. CDR3 nucleotides: TGCGCCAGCAGCTTGGTCCGTGGAGAGGTCTACGAGCAGTACTTC. It specifies CASSLVRGEVYEQYF.

J is TRBJ2-7 and V is TRBV6-1; 7 bases fit TRBD2. There are 13 residues in the CDR3. Germline V lookup: CDR1 MNHNS, CDR2 SASEGT. V lost 4 bases and J lost 6; bases outside the gene matches: 6. CDR3 sequence: CASSVRREGEQYF. The DNA of the CDR3 is TGTGCCAGCAGTGTTCGCAGGGAGGGCGAGCAGTACTTC.

The gene calls are TRBV5-6 and TRBJ2-7; D unresolved. Germline V gene sequence: CDR1 SGHDT, CDR2 YYEEEE. The CDR3 length is 14 residues. V lost 4 bases to trimming and J lost 0 bases, with 11 bases between them. This chain's CDR3 is CASSPTPTSYEQYF. The CDR3 bases are TGTGCCAGCAGCCCGACACCCACCTCCTACGAGCAGTACTTC.

The V gene is TRBV4-2, the J gene TRBJ2-1; no clear D. The CDR3 length is 14 residues. V lost 3 bases, J lost 4 bases, and 10 bases lay in between. Germline V gives CDR1 LGHNA, CDR2 YNFKEQ. The CDR3 DNA is TGTGCCAGCAGCCATCTGACCGAGTACAATGAGCAGTTCTTC. Amino acid sequence: CASSHLTEYNEQFF.

The chain uses TRBV27 and TRBJ1-3; the D is unclear. Looked up from germline, CDR1 is MNHEY and CDR2 is SMNVEV (reference sequence). The CDR3 spans 14 residues. The V end lost 2 bases, the J end lost 4 bases, and 9 bases lay between the germline ends. The CDR3 loop reads CASSLTGLGNTIYF. DNA of the CDR3: TGTGCCAGCAGTTTAACGGGCCTCGGAAACACCATATATTTT.

The chain employs TRBV11-3 and TRBJ1-6, with D unclear. The V gene's germline CDR1 is SGHNT and CDR2 YENEEA. V was shortened by 5 bases and J by 7 bases, with 9 bases between the two germline ends. The CDR3 length is 13 residues. CDR3 region: CASSVSQNSPLHF. CDR3 bases: TGTGCCAGCAGCGTTTCACAGAATTCACCCCTCCACTTT.